Listed below are T cell receptor beta chains from one sample, sequenced in a study of OX40 agonist ivuxolimab in advanced cancers. Produced via immunoSEQ multiplex PCR; TCRdb's table is partial and in-frame only. The sample lists around 70,000 clones; about 86% were seen once. Sample: CD4+ or CD8+ T cells sorted from blood, taken in a trial of the OX40 agonist ivuxolimab. All receptors derive from an adult with an advanced solid tumor such as melanoma, head and neck, liver or kidney cancer. Both conserved end residues are part of each CDR3. D genes are given only for firm matches. Expanded clones are given a class, and other clones once, few, many or no size at all.

j_gene	abundance	d_gene	v_gene	CDR3aa	CDR3nt
TRBJ1-2	-	-	TRBV19	CASSETGRIYGYTF	TGTGCCAGTAGTGAAACAGGCCGTATCTATGGCTACACCTTC
TRBJ1-2	-	-	TRBV4-2	CASSQEVIGGLRGYTF	TGTGCCAGCAGCCAAGAAGTGATTGGTGGACTGAGGGGCTACACCTTC
TRBJ2-5	-	TRBD2	TRBV10-1	CASSTQVGGFGETQYF	TGCGCCAGCAGCACCCAGGTGGGGGGGTTTGGGGAGACCCAGTACTTC
TRBJ1-2	-	-	TRBV19	CASSPPHANYGYTF	TGTGCCAGTAGCCCACCACACGCTAACTATGGCTACACCTTC
TRBJ2-1	-	-	TRBV19	CASTQVAGAYNEQFF	TGTGCCAGTACCCAAGTAGCAGGGGCCTACAATGAGCAGTTCTTC
TRBJ1-1	-	-	TRBV7-2	CASSGARNTEAFF	TGTGCCAGCAGTGGAGCCCGAAACACTGAAGCTTTCTTT
TRBJ2-7	once	-	TRBV27	CASRGTIYYEQYF	TGTGCCAGCAGGGGGACAATTTACTACGAGCAGTACTTC
TRBJ2-2	-	TRBD2	TRBV13	CASSFSSGRAVTGELFF	TGTGCCAGCAGCTTCTCTAGCGGGAGGGCCGTCACCGGGGAGCTGTTTTTT
TRBJ1-5	-	TRBD1	TRBV7-2	CASSFLRTGGNQPQHF	TGTGCCAGCAGCTTCTTGAGGACAGGCGGGAATCAGCCCCAGCATTTT
TRBJ1-5	-	-	TRBV2	CASSDPPWTSQPQHF	TGTGCCAGCAGTGATCCGCCTTGGACTTCCCAGCCCCAGCATTTT
TRBJ2-7	-	-	TRBV30	CAWSEIMGGSGEQYF	TGTGCCTGGAGTGAAATAATGGGGGGCTCCGGTGAGCAGTACTTC
TRBJ2-7	-	-	TRBV5-7	CASSSSIWGISYEQYF	TGTGCCAGCAGTTCCTCCATTTGGGGGATTAGCTACGAGCAGTACTTC
TRBJ1-1	-	-	TRBV6-1	CATRYSVAEAFF	TGTGCCACTAGATATTCAGTAGCTGAAGCTTTCTTT
TRBJ2-2	-	TRBD1	TRBV2	CASRVRTGARELFF	TGTGCCAGCAGGGTACGGACAGGGGCCCGGGAGCTGTTTTTT
TRBJ2-3	-	TRBD1	TRBV7-9	CASSKDRSSTDTQYF	TGTGCCAGCAGCAAGGACAGGTCTAGCACAGATACGCAGTATTTT
TRBJ1-1	-	-	TRBV28	CASRPYYGFTEAFF	TGTGCCAGCAGACCGTATTACGGTTTCACTGAAGCTTTCTTT
TRBJ2-7	once	TRBD2	TRBV5-4	CASSWGLAGGSSYEQYF	TGTGCCAGCAGCTGGGGACTAGCGGGAGGGAGCTCCTACGAGCAGTACTTC
TRBJ1-6	-	-	TRBV2	CASRPDGDNSPLHF	TGTGCCAGCAGACCGGACGGGGATAATTCACCCCTCCACTTT
TRBJ1-5	-	-	TRBV6-6	CASTQPSQPQHF	TGTGCCAGCACTCAACCCAGTCAGCCCCAGCATTTT
TRBJ2-1	-	TRBD1	TRBV28	CASSPPGQEQFF	TGTGCCAGCAGTCCGCCGGGACAGGAGCAGTTCTTC
TRBJ2-5	-	TRBD1	TRBV6-6	CASSYGTVLQETQYF	TGTGCCAGCAGTTACGGGACAGTGCTACAAGAGACCCAGTACTTC
TRBJ2-2	-	-	TRBV14	CASSQLTNTGELFF	TGTGCCAGCAGCCAACTAACGAACACCGGGGAGCTGTTTTTT
TRBJ2-7	-	-	TRBV27	CASSHDRIMYYEQYF	TGTGCCAGCAGTCACGACCGGATTATGTACTACGAGCAGTACTTC
TRBJ2-3	-	TRBD2	TRBV7-3	CASSPRLAGADTQYF	TGTGCCAGCAGCCCTCGACTAGCGGGGGCGGATACGCAGTATTTT
TRBJ2-3	-	TRBD2	TRBV29-1	CSVSFSGGFTDTQYF	TGCAGCGTAAGCTTTAGCGGGGGTTTCACAGATACGCAGTATTTT
TRBJ2-7	-	-	TRBV6-1	CASSEALRRGGSNEQYF	TGTGCCAGCAGTGAAGCGCTTCGAAGGGGGGGGAGCAACGAGCAGTACTTC
TRBJ1-2	-	TRBD1	TRBV9	CASSPGTDYGYTF	TGTGCCAGCAGCCCGGGGACAGACTATGGCTACACCTTC
TRBJ2-5	-	TRBD1	TRBV14	CASSQGGTGTGGLILETQYF	TGTGCCAGCAGCCAGGGAGGTACCGGGACAGGGGGACTTATACTGGAGACCCAGTACTTC
TRBJ1-1	few	-	TRBV18	CASSPWQTMNTEAFF	TGTGCCAGCTCACCATGGCAGACCATGAACACTGAAGCTTTCTTT
TRBJ2-1	once	-	TRBV10-1	CASSDHFRGGNEQFF	TGCGCCAGCAGTGATCATTTTAGGGGGGGGAATGAGCAGTTCTTC
TRBJ2-5	-	-	TRBV19	CASSRPRETQYF	TGTGCCAGTAGTCGGCCGAGGGAGACCCAGTACTTC
TRBJ1-1	-	TRBD1	TRBV7-9	CASSFPGGGTEAFF	TGTGCCAGCAGCTTCCCAGGGGGAGGGACTGAAGCTTTCTTT
TRBJ1-2	once	-	TRBV19	CASSIGGEGYTF	TGTGCCAGTAGTATCGGGGGGGAGGGCTACACCTTC
TRBJ2-5	-	TRBD2	TRBV18	CASSPRRGAQETQYF	TGTGCCAGCTCACCACGGCGGGGGGCCCAAGAGACCCAGTACTTC
TRBJ1-2	-	-	TRBV18	CASSPPGGDANYGYTF	TGTGCCAGCTCACCACCGGGCGGGGATGCTAACTATGGCTACACCTTC
TRBJ1-2	-	-	TRBV5-1	CASSLGTESNYGYTF	TGCGCCAGCAGCTTGGGGACAGAATCTAACTATGGCTACACCTTC
TRBJ2-5	-	-	TRBV7-8	CASSFRGRPDQYF	TGTGCCAGCAGCTTCAGGGGCCGACCGGACCAGTACTTC
TRBJ1-5	-	TRBD1	TRBV2	CASSGTGGNQPQHF	TGTGCCAGCAGTGGGACAGGCGGCAATCAGCCCCAGCATTTT
TRBJ2-3	-	-	TRBV28	CASSLLAGALTDTQYF	TGTGCCAGCAGTTTATTGGCGGGGGCACTCACAGATACGCAGTATTTT
TRBJ1-4	-	-	TRBV27	CASSPQGVGKLFF	TGTGCCAGCAGTCCTCAAGGGGTGGGAAAACTGTTTTTT
TRBJ2-1	-	TRBD2	TRBV7-3	CASSNLPSGSSYNEQFF	TGTGCCAGCAGCAATCTCCCTAGCGGGAGCTCCTACAATGAGCAGTTCTTC